A selection of T cell receptor beta chains follows, all from one sample in a study of cytomegalovirus exposure and HLA in healthy donors. Assay used: immunoSEQ multiplex PCR; TCRdb lists only in-frame clones, some missing. The table has about 120,000 clones, about 80% seen once; the top ten hold approximately 8.8%. The specimen sequenced was PBMCs. Every receptor here comes from a female donor in good health and CMV-seropositive. Both conserved end residues are part of each CDR3. A D gene is named only where the DNA matches it firmly. Clone size appears in some rows only: once, few, many, or a class for an expanded clone.

V	J	D	size	DNA	CDR3
TRBV10-2	TRBJ1-1	.	.	TGCGCCAGCAGTTGGAGGATCACTGAAGCTTTCTTT	CASSWRITEAFF
TRBV2	TRBJ1-6	TRBD1	.	TGTGCCACCAGAGGGGGACAGGGTGCTTCACCCCTCCACTTT	CATRGGQGASPLHF
TRBV7-2	TRBJ2-2	.	.	TGTGCCAGCAGCTCCCGGGGCACCGGGGAGCTGTTTTTT	CASSSRGTGELFF
TRBV7-9	TRBJ2-5	.	once	TGTGCCAGCAGCCTCCAACTTGGGACCCAGTACTTC	CASSLQLGTQYF
TRBV7-2	TRBJ2-1	.	.	TGTGCCAGCAGCTTAGACTACTCGGGAGAGCAGTTCTTC	CASSLDYSGEQFF
TRBV7-9	TRBJ1-1	.	.	TGTGCCAGCAGCACATACAGGGTCAACACTGAAGCTTTCTTT	CASSTYRVNTEAFF
TRBV5-1	TRBJ2-7	.	.	TGCGCCAGCAGCTCACAGGGTCCGGTTTCCAACGAGCAGTACTTC	CASSSQGPVSNEQYF
TRBV15	TRBJ1-5	.	few	TGTGCCACCAGCACTGGGAGTGTGTCATGGAGTCAGCCCCAGCATTTT	CATSTGSVSWSQPQHF
TRBV2	TRBJ1-6	TRBD1	.	TGTGCCAGCGGTCCGGGACAGGGAAATACACCCCTCCACTTT	CASGPGQGNTPLHF
TRBV18	TRBJ2-5	.	.	TGTGCCAGCTCGCTCCCTAGGATCCCAATGGAGACCCAGTACTTC	CASSLPRIPMETQYF
TRBV4-2	TRBJ2-5	.	.	TGTGCCAGCAGCCAAGTGTCAGGAGAGACCCAGTACTTC	CASSQVSGETQYF
TRBV18	TRBJ1-5	.	.	TGTGCCAGCTCCCCCCGGGAAGGCAATCAGCCCCAGCATTTT	CASSPREGNQPQHF
TRBV28	TRBJ1-5	.	.	TGTGCCAGCAGCCAACTCCCGACAGTTAGCAATCAGCCCCAGCATTTT	CASSQLPTVSNQPQHF
TRBV19	TRBJ2-7	TRBD1	.	TGTGCCAGTAGTCTCGGGACAGCTTACGAGCAGTACTTC	CASSLGTAYEQYF
TRBV19	TRBJ1-3	TRBD1	.	TGTGCCACAGCACGGGACAGGGAAAGCTCTGGAAACACCATATATTTT	CATARDRESSGNTIYF
TRBV18	TRBJ1-1	.	.	TGTGCCAGCTCCCGCGACACTGAAGCTTTCTTT	CASSRDTEAFF
TRBV6-4	TRBJ1-2	.	.	TGTGCCAGCATAACACCTTCAGGGGTCTATGGCTACACCTTC	CASITPSGVYGYTF
TRBV19	TRBJ2-2	TRBD1	.	TGTGCCAGTAGTCCCTACAGGGGGCGACGGAACACCGGGGAGCTGTTTTTT	CASSPYRGRRNTGELFF
TRBV7-8	TRBJ1-1	.	.	TGTGCCAGCAGCTTAGTATCGGGGAACACTGAAGCTTTCTTT	CASSLVSGNTEAFF
TRBV5-1	TRBJ2-3	.	once	TGCGCCAGGATGAGGAATACCACAGATACGCAGTATTTT	CARMRNTTDTQYF
TRBV18	TRBJ1-1	TRBD1	once	TGTGCCAGCTCACCGGGACAGGGGACCGAAGGAGCTTTCTTT	CASSPGQGTEGAFF
TRBV7-8	TRBJ1-1	.	.	TGTGCCAGCAGCTTAGGGGGGGGGACTGAAGCTTTCTTT	CASSLGGGTEAFF
TRBV13	TRBJ1-2	.	.	TGTGCCAGCAGCATCCGAACCTTACAGGGAAATTATGGCTACACCTTC	CASSIRTLQGNYGYTF
TRBV30	TRBJ2-7	.	once	TGTGCCTGGAGCCACCTTAGCCATTCCTACGAGCAGTACTTC	CAWSHLSHSYEQYF
TRBV5-1	TRBJ2-3	.	.	TGCGCCAGCAGCTTCGACGGGGCAGATACGCAGTATTTT	CASSFDGADTQYF
TRBV5-6	TRBJ2-2	TRBD2	.	TGTGCCAGCAGCGGGGGACTAGCGGGGGGCCGGGACGGGGAGCTGTTTTTT	CASSGGLAGGRDGELFF
TRBV29-1	TRBJ2-2	.	.	TGCAGCGTTGTGCCCAGGGCGACGAACACCGGGGAGCTGTTTTTT	CSVVPRATNTGELFF
TRBV15	TRBJ1-5	.	.	TGTGCCACCAGCACGAGGCGGGGCGGGACCCTAAGGAATCAGCCCCAGCATTTT	CATSTRRGGTLRNQPQHF
TRBV11-3	TRBJ1-1	.	.	TGTGCCAGCAGCCCAGGACACCAAAACACTGAAGCTTTCTTT	CASSPGHQNTEAFF
TRBV5-1	TRBJ2-5	.	few	TGCGCCAGCAGCTTGACAGGTTCCCAAGAGACCCAGTACTTC	CASSLTGSQETQYF
TRBV2	TRBJ1-1	TRBD1	.	TGTGCCAGCTCGGGACAGGGAGACACTGAAGCTTTCTTT	CASSGQGDTEAFF
TRBV19	TRBJ2-1	.	.	TGTGCCAGTAGTAAGTCCCCAGAGGGCACTTACAATGAGCAGTTCTTC	CASSKSPEGTYNEQFF
TRBV10-3	TRBJ2-3	TRBD2	once	TGTGCCATCAGTGAACCTAGCGGGGGGAGAGCGGATACGCAGTATTTT	CAISEPSGGRADTQYF
TRBV9	TRBJ2-7	TRBD1	.	TGTGCCAGCAGCCCCGCGGGACAGGGGTGGTACGAGCAGTACTTC	CASSPAGQGWYEQYF
TRBV14	TRBJ1-2	TRBD1	.	TGTGCCAGCAGCCCGGGACAGATCTATGGCTACACCTTC	CASSPGQIYGYTF
TRBV4-1	TRBJ1-3	.	.	TGCGCCAGCAGCCAACCTACAGGGTTCAGAAACACCATATATTTT	CASSQPTGFRNTIYF
TRBV30	TRBJ2-7	.	.	TGTGCCTGGAGTAGGAGTCCCCTGGACGAGCAGTACTTC	CAWSRSPLDEQYF
TRBV9	TRBJ2-1	.	once	TGTGCCAGCAGCGTAGGGGGGACTCCCAACAATGAGCAGTTCTTC	CASSVGGTPNNEQFF
TRBV6-1	TRBJ1-2	.	.	TGTGCCAGCAGTGAACAGGGGAACTATGGCCACACCTTC	CASSEQGNYGHTF
TRBV5-1	TRBJ2-5	.	.	TGCGCCAGCAGCGCGGACACCTCCCAAGAGACCCAGTACTTC	CASSADTSQETQYF
TRBV30	TRBJ2-7	.	.	TGTGCCTGGAGTTCGGAAGGGGTAGGCTACGAGCAGTACTTC	CAWSSEGVGYEQYF
TRBV7-2	TRBJ2-7	TRBD2	.	TGTGCCAGCAGCTATAGCGGGGGGGATTACGAGCAGTACTTC	CASSYSGGDYEQYF
TRBV19	TRBJ1-1	.	.	TGTGCCAGTAGTTGGCCCGACACTGAAGCTTTCTTT	CASSWPDTEAFF
TRBV19	TRBJ1-2	TRBD1	.	TGTGCCAGTAGTATGAGAGGGGGCGCTCATAATGGCTACACCTTC	CASSMRGGAHNGYTF